The 14 T cell receptor beta chains reported below all come from one sample, sequenced in a study of blood T cells in healthy people across ages. The use of a sample-barcoded 5' primer and a J-beta primer mix characterized a second PCR of about 7 to 12 cycles. Using its own MiXCR run on the 5' RACE reads, TCRdb lists one record per CDR3 protein. Among nearly 1 million distinct CDR3 sequences listed, just over 50% were seen once. The material sequenced was blood. Receptor source: a woman aged 55-75 years in good health.

The V gene is TRBV7-6, the J gene TRBJ2-1; 8 positions match TRBD2. This CDR3 is 15 amino acids long. V gave up 5 bases and J gave up 2 bases; unmatched junction bases: 5. Looked up from germline, CDR1 is SGHVS and CDR2 is FNYEAQ. For the CDR3, the DNA is TGTGCCAGCAGCCCACTAGCGGCCACCTACAATGAGCAGTTCTTC. Protein: CASSPLAATYNEQFF.

This clonotype was seen a handful of times. The chain uses TRBV2 and TRBJ1-5, with 8 bases that match TRBD1. Losses at the gene ends were 3 bases for V and 5 bases for J; bases not matched to a gene: 3. CDR1 SNHLY and CDR2 FYNNEI come from the germline V gene. The CDR3 covers 14 residues. The CDR3 DNA reads TGTGCCAGCAGTGAGGCAGGGGGCGATCAGCCCCAGCATTTT. Residues: CASSEAGGDQPQHF.

This chain joins TRBV4-2 and TRBJ1-2; the D is unclear. Germline-derived CDR1 and CDR2 are LGHNA and YNFKEQ. V was shortened by 0 bases and J by 6 bases, with 14 bases between the two germline ends. There are 15 residues in the CDR3. Here the CDR3 reads CASSQEVVTLHGYTF. CDR3 coding DNA: TGTGCCAGCAGCCAAGAAGTAGTGACTCTCCATGGCTACACCTTC.

This clonotype was seen only a few times. The rearrangement links TRBV10-3 to TRBJ2-7, with a weak D call TRBD1 (6 bases). The CDR3 sequence is 17 residues long. The V gene lost 0 bases and the J gene lost 2 bases, with 17 bases spanning the gap. From germline, CDR1 is ENHRY and CDR2 SYGVKD. CDR3 protein: CAISESGQKKRTYEQYF. DNA for the CDR3: TGTGCCATCAGTGAGTCGGGACAAAAAAAACGAACCTACGAGCAGTACTTC.

This clonotype has more than one count but fewer than ten. The gene calls are TRBV5-1 and TRBJ2-1, with unresolved D. There are 14 residues in the CDR3. V was pared by 7 bases and J by 0 bases, with 11 bases between. Germline V gene lookup returns CDR1 SGHRS and CDR2 YFSETQ. CDR3 sequence (DNA): TGCGCCAGCGGGTTTGGAAGCTCCTACAATGAGCAGTTCTTC. Its protein is CASGFGSSYNEQFF.

The chain links TRBV20-1 to TRBJ1-5; D is undetermined. Germline CDR1 and CDR2: DFQATT and SNEGSKA (reference sequence). V lost 2 bases, J lost 3 bases, and 11 bases lay in between. The CDR3 loop spans 14 amino acids. The CDR3 bases are TGCAGTGCTAGACCTGGGAGGGTCAATCAGCCCCAGCATTTT. Amino acids: CSARPGRVNQPQHF.

The chain is built from TRBV25-1 and TRBJ2-7; D might be TRBD1 (6 bases). Looked up from germline, CDR1 is MGHDK and CDR2 is SYGVNS. V was clipped by 3 bases and J by 6 bases, with 12 bases between them. This CDR3 has 13 amino acids. CDR3 protein: CASSEGALFEQYF. In DNA form, the CDR3 reads TGTGCCAGCAGTGAGGGGGCGCTTTTCGAGCAGTACTTC.

The chain recombines TRBV21-1 with TRBJ2-5; the DNA was not used to check the table's D call, TRBD1. The end of the DNA fits TRBJ2-7 better, so the J call may be wrong. TRBV21-1 is classified as a pseudogene. The CDR3 has 14 amino acids. CDR3 bases: TGTGCCAGCAGTATTTTTACTTGGGGCTACGAGCAGTACTTC. It yields the protein CASSIFTWGYEQYF.

About this clonotype: One junction end disagrees with the germline gene, perhaps due to a read error. The V gene is TRBV7-8, the J gene TRBJ2-7; 7 nucleotides agree with TRBD1. The J call may be mistaken, given a closer DNA end match to TRBJ2-5. Germline loops: CDR1 SGHVS, CDR2 FQNEAQ. The CDR3 has 14 residues. The CDR3, as DNA: TGTACCAGCAGCTACGACAGGGCACCTGAGACCCAGTACTTC. This codes for CTSSYDRAPETQYF.

The chain recombines TRBV4-3 with TRBJ1-4, with 8 bases that match TRBD1. Germline V gives CDR1 LGHNA, CDR2 YSLEER. The CDR3 sequence is 15 residues long. The junction had 4 bases not matched to a gene; V was cut back by 3 bases and J by 4 bases. Here the CDR3 reads CASSQDRAFNEKLFF. CDR3 nucleotides: TGCGCCAGCAGCCAGGACAGGGCGTTTAATGAAAAACTGTTTTTT.

This clonotype occurred once. Germline is not matched at one junction end, which may reflect a read error. This chain connects TRBV20-1 to TRBJ2-6, with D perhaps assigned TRBD1 or TRBD2 (5 bases each). This CDR3 is built from 15 residues. CDR1 is DFQATT, CDR2 SNEGSKA, per germline (reference sequence). The chain's CDR3 is CSASQGPSGSNVLTF. DNA for the CDR3: TGCAGTGCTAGTCAGGGACCCTCTGGGTCCAACGTCCTGACTTTC.

V usage is TRBV11-2 and J usage is TRBJ2-7; 9 nucleotides match TRBD1. CDR3 length: 16 amino acids. Germline V gene sequence: CDR1 SGHAT, CDR2 FQNNGV. V was pared by 3 bases and J by 4 bases, with 10 bases of the junction left unmatched. Written as DNA, the CDR3 is TGTGCCAGCAGCTTTGGTGTCGGGACAGGGAAATACGAGCAGTACTTC. Translation gives CASSFGVGTGKYEQYF.

The table lists this clonotype with a few counts. The chain has TRBV28 and TRBJ2-4, with 10 positions matching TRBD2. Germline V gene lookup returns CDR1 MDHEN and CDR2 SYDVKM. The V segment lost 6 bases and the J segment 10 bases; nucleotides outside the gene matches: 12. The CDR3 is 15 amino acids. CDR3 protein: CASRTQGPLAGIQYF. The CDR3 coding sequence is TGTGCCAGCAGAACCCAAGGGCCACTAGCGGGAATTCAGTACTTC.

V usage is TRBV7-6 and J usage is TRBJ1-1; D gene uncertain. The ends were cut back, 5 bases at V and 1 base at J, with 8 bases in the middle. The length of the CDR3 is 13 residues. Germline V gives CDR1 SGHVS, CDR2 FNYEAQ. CDR3 region: CASSDSPNTEAFF. The CDR3 nucleotides read TGTGCCAGCAGCGATTCACCGAACACTGAAGCTTTCTTT.